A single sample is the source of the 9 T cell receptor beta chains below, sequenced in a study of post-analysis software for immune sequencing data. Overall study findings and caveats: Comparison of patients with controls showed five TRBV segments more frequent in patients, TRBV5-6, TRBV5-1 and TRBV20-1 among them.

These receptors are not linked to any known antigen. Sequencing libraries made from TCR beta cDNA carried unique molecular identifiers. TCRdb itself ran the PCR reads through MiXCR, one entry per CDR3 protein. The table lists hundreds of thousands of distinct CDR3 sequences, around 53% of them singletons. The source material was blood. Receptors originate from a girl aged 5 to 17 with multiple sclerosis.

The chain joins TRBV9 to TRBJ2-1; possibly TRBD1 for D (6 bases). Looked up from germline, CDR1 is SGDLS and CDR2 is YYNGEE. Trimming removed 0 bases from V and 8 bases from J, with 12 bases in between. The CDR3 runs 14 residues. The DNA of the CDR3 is TGTGCCAGCAGCGTAGACAGGGTAAGGGATGAGCAGTTCTTC. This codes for CASSVDRVRDEQFF.

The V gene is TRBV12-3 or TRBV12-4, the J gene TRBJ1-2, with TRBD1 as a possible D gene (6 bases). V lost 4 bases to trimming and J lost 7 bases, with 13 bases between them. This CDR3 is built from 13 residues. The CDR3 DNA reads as TGTGCCAGCAGTTACAGGGATAGGGGTGGCTACACCTTC. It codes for CASSYRDRGGYTF.

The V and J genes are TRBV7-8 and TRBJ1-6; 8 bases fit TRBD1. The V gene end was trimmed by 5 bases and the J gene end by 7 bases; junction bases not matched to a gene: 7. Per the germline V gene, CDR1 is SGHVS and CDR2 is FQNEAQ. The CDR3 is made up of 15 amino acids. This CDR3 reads CASSTRGPENSPLHF. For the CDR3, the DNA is TGTGCCAGCAGCACCAGGGGGCCAGAGAATTCACCCCTCCACTTT.

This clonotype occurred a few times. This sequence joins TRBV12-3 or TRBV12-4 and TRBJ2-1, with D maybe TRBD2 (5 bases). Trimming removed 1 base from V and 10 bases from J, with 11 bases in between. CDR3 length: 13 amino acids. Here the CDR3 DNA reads TGTGCCAGCAGTTTAGATTTGGTAGCGGAGCAGTTCTTC. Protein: CASSLDLVAEQFF.

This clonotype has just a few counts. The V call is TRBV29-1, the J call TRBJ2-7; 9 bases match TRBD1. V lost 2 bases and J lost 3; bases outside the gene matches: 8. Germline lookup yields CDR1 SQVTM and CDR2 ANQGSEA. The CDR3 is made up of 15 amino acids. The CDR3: CSVERGTGYGYEQYF. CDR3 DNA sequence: TGCAGCGTTGAACGAGGGACAGGGTATGGCTACGAGCAGTACTTC.

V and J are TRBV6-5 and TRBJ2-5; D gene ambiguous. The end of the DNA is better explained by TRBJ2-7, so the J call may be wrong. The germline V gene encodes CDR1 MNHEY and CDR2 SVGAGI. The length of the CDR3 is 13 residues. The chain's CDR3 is CASSYSTNYEQYF. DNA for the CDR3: TGTGCCAGCAGTTACTCTACAAATTACGAGCAGTACTTC.

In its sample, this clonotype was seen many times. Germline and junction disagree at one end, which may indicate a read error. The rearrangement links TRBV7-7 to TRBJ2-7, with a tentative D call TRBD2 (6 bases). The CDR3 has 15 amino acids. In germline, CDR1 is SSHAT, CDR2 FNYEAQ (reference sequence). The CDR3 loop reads CASSPGLGVDVEQYF. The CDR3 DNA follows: TGTGCTAGCAGCCCGGGACTGGGGGTAGATGTCGAGCAGTACTTC.

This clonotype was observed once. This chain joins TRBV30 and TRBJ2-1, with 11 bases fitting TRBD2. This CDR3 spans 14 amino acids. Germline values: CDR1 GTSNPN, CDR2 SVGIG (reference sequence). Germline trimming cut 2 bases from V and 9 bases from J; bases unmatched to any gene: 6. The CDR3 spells CAWSLAGGSCEQFF. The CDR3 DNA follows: TGTGCCTGGAGTTTAGCGGGGGGGTCTTGTGAGCAGTTCTTC.

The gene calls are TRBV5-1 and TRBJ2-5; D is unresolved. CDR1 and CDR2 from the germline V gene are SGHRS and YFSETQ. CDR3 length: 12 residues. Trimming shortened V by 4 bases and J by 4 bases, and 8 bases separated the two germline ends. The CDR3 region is CASSPTRETQYF. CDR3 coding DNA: TGCGCCAGCAGCCCCACCCGAGAGACCCAGTACTTC. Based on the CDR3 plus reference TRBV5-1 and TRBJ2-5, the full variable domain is KAGVTQTPRYLIKTRGQQVTLSCSPISGHRSVSWYQQTPGQGLQFLFEYFSETQRNKGNFPGRFSGRQFSNSRSEMNVSTLELGDSALYLCASSPTRETQYFGPGTRLLVL.